This TCR beta chain was recovered during a study of CD8 T cells in Susac syndrome (dated by TCRdb to between 2019 and 2020). For the wider study: Whether CD8+ T cell activation and differentiation in Susac syndrome was antigen driven was tested using repertoire sequencing. The clonality of the CD8+ T cell repertoire was compared across approximately 12 healthy donors, 14 Susac syndrome patients and about 16 multiple sclerosis patients. Results the study describes overall, beyond this receptor: The number of individuals in the TCR sequencing and HLA analysis was acknowledged as relatively small.

The germline V gene encodes CDR1 DFQATT and CDR2 SNEGSKA (reference sequence). The CDR3, from cysteine to phenylalanine, totals 14 residues. Only CDR3 DNA remains: 42 bases, in frame from the first base. V trim: 6 bases; J trim: 4 bases; unmatched bases: 11. About this clonotype itself: The target of this receptor is not known. Within one base of it there is no much larger clone, and no base qualities were kept.

High-throughput TCR beta sequencing profiled peripheral blood CD8+ and CD4+ T cells from healthy donors, Susac syndrome patients and multiple sclerosis patients. Treatment-naive patients with stable or active relapsing-remitting disease fulfilling revised McDonald criteria were used as multiple sclerosis controls. CD8+ TEMRA cells were enriched by FACS, while bulk CD8+ and CD4+ T cells were purified by magnetic negative isolation. Blood was drawn into EDTA tubes, processed within 24 hours, and PBMCs were isolated by density gradient centrifugation. PBMCs intended for TCR sequencing were frozen in liquid nitrogen and were later thawed in a 37 degrees C water bath. The sorted or isolated CD4+, CD8+ and CD8+ TEMRA cells had a purity of 90% or higher. RNA was extracted with the RNeasy kit and about 0.5 to 1 ug was reverse transcribed using random hexamers. TCR beta CDR3 regions were amplified with the immunoSEQ multiplex PCR assay covering 54 Vbeta and 13 Jbeta segments. Bias from PCR amplification was corrected by using a synthetic template baseline for primer optimization and for computational correction. The authors' analysis ran thus. Reads were annotated to V, D and J genes per IMGT and analyzed with immunoSEQ Analyzer, keeping only productive sequences. Clonality was computed as one minus Shannon entropy normalized by log2 of the number of productive unique sequences. For each patient and control, public and private clones were evaluated within the 100 most prevalent clones. Susac-specific clones were defined as absent from healthy and MS cohorts, about 1,100 published viral clones and other ImmuneACCESS disease sequences. Using fastp trimming at Q25 and MiXCR clonotype assembly, TCRdb reanalyzed the public sequencing data and kept in-frame beta chains. Records with the same CDR3 protein are collapsed into one entry carrying the most frequent genes and DNA. The V and J calls were determined by TCRdb, not by the authors. Counted in this sample were a few hundred thousand distinct CDR3 sequences; 85% of them appeared once. Approximately 0.12% of the sample belongs to the ten largest clones.

The clonotype comes from a human donor with multiple sclerosis. This sequence uses TRBV20-1 and TRBJ2-5; 7 middle bases align to TRBD2. Sequences were obtained from CD8+ T cells from PBMCs. The encoded CDR3 is CSASTRERGETQYF. The DNA sequence is given as TGCAGTGCCTCTACGCGGGAGAGGGGAGAGACCCAGTACTTC.